The T cell receptor beta chain under discussion was sequenced for a study of blood T cell repertoires in COVID-19. At the level of the study: Sites across the United States, Italy and Spain contributed samples from acute and convalescent COVID-19.

The study drew participants aged roughly 18 to 95 years from some 24 US areas. Profiled with immunoSEQ multiplex PCR; TCRdb holds only in-frame clones, not every one. This sample carries 200,000 to 250,000 clones, 75% to 90% of them seen once, and the ten largest clones take about 9%. Germline assignment: CDR1 SGHNT and CDR2 YYREEE (reference sequence). Between the trimmed V and J ends, which lost 0 bases and 2 bases, there was a span of 7 bases. The CDR3 is 14 amino acids. The chain has TRBV5-4 and TRBJ2-3; D is undetermined. The source of this sequence is a middle-aged man who had recovered from COVID-19. The sequenced sample consisted of PBMCs or T cells enriched from blood (not recorded which). CDR3 nucleotides: TGTGCCAGCAGCTTGGTTAGAGCCACAGATACGCAGTATTTT. The encoded protein is CASSLVRATDTQYF.